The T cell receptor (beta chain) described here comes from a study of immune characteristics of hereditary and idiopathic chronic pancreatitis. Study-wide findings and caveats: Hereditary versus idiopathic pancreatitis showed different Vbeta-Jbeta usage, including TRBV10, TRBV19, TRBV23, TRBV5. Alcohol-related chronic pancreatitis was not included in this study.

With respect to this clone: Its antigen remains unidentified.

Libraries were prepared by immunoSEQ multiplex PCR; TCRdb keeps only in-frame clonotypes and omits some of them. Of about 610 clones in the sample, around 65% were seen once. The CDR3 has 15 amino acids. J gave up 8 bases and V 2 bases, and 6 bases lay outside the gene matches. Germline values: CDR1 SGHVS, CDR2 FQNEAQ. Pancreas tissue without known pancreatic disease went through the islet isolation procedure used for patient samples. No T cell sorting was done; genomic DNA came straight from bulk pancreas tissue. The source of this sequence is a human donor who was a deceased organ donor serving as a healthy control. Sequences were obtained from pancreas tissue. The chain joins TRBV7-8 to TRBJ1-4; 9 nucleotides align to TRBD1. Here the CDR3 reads CASSLLGQGGEKLFF. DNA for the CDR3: TGTGCCAGCAGCTTACTGGGACAGGGCGGAGAAAAACTGTTTTTT.